The clone carrying this T cell receptor beta chain was counted many times. Its antigen is still unknown. Genomic DNA, the template, was used for profiling of the TCR beta VDJ and CDR3. TCRdb independently ran MiXCR on the reads; one entry per CDR3 protein. This sample carries about 180,000 distinct CDR3 sequences, roughly 50% of them seen once, and the ten largest clones take about 2%. This record belongs to a study of CD8+CD57+ T cells in acquired aplastic anemia. On the study more broadly: Average DNA yield from sorted CD4+ and CD8+ cells was approximately 3 ug.

Study results and caveats: Simpson's diversity of CD8+ cells was not significantly different in patients compared with controls. Some 29 shared CD8+ CDR3s appeared highly expressed within patients' immunodominant clones.

All patients picked for sequencing had shown, by flow cytometry, an expansion of CD8+CD57+ cells. The cohort consisted entirely of patients having severe acquired aplastic anemia. V was clipped by 8 bases and J by 4 bases; unmatched bases: 5. The length of the CDR3 is 13 residues. The clonotype originates from a human donor with aplastic anemia. This chain uses TRBV12-3 or TRBV12-4 with TRBJ1-3; 7 nucleotides agree with TRBD1. Input material: sorted CD4+, CD8+, or CD8+CD57+ T cells (not recorded which) from PBMCs. CDR3 DNA sequence: TGTGCCAGCTCTGGGGACAGAGGAAACACCATATATTTT. Protein: CASSGDRGNTIYF.